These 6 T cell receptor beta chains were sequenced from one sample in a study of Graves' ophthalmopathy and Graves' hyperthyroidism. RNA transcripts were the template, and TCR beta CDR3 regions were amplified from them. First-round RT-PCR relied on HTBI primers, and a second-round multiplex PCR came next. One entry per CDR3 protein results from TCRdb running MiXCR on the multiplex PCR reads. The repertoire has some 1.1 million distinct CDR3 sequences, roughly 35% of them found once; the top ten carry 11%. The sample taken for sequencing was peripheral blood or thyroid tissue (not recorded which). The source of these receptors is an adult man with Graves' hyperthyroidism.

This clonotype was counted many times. The CDR3 DNA reads as TGTGCCAGCAGCGTAGATGCAAGAGGGTCAGGGGACCATGGCTACACCTTC. Its translation: CASSVDARGSGDHGYTF. The rearrangement joins TRBV9 to TRBJ1-2; weak D call: TRBD1 (6 bases). Germline V gives CDR1 SGDLS, CDR2 YYNGEE. This CDR3 has 17 amino acids. The ends were cut back, 0 bases at V and 6 bases at J, with 21 bases in the middle.

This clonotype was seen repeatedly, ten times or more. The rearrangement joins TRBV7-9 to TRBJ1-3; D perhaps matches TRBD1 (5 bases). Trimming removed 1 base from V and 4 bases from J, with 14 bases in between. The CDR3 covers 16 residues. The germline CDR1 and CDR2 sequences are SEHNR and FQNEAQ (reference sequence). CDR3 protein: CASSLDGGFLGNTIYF. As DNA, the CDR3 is TGTGCCAGCAGCTTAGACGGGGGTTTCCTCGGAAACACCATATATTTT.

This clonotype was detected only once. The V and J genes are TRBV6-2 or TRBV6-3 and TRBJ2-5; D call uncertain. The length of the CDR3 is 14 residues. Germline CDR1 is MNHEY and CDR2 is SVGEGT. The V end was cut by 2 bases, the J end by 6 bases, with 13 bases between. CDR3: CASSYPSGEQTQYF. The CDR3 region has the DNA TGTGCCAGCAGTTACCCTAGTGGCGAGCAGACCCAGTACTTC.

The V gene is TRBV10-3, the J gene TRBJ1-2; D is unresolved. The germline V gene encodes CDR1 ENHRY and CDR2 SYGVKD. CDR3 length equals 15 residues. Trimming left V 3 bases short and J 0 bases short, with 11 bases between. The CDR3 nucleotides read TGTGCCATCAGTGACTCCCCGGCAGCTAACTATGGCTACACCTTC. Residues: CAISDSPAANYGYTF.

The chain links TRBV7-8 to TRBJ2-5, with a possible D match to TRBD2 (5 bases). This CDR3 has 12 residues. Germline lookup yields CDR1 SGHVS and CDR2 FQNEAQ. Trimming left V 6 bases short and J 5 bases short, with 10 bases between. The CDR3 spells CASRGDRETQYF. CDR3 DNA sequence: TGTGCCAGCAGGGGAGACCGGGAGACCCAGTACTTC.

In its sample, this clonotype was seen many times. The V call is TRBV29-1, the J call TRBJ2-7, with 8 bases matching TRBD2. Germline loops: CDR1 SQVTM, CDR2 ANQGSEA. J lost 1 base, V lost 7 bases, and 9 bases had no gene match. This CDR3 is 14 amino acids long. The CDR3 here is CSAVLGLGSYEQYF. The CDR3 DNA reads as TGCAGCGCTGTCCTGGGACTAGGATCCTACGAGCAGTACTTC.